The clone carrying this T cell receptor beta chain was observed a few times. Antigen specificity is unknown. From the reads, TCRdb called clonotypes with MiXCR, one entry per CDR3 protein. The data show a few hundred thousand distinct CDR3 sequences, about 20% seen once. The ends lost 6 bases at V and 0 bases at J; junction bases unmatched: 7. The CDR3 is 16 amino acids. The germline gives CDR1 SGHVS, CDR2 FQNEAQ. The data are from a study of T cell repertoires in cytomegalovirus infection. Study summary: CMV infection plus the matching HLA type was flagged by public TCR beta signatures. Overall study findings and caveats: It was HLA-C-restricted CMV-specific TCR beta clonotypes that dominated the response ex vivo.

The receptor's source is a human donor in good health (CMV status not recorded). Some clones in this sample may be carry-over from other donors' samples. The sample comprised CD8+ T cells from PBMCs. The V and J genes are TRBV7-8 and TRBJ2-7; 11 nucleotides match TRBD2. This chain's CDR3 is CASRPTGTSGSYEQYF. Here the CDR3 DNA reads TGTGCCAGCAGGCCTACCGGGACTAGCGGCTCCTACGAGCAGTACTTC.